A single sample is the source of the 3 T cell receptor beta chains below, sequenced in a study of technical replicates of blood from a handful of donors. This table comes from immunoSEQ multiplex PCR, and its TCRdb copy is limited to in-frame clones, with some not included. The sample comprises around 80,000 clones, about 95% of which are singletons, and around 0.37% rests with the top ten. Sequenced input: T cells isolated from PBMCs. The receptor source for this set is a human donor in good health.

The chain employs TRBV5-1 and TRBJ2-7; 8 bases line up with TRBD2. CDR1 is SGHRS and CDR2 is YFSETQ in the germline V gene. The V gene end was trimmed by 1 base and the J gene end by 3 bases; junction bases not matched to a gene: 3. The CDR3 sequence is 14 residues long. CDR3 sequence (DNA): TGCGCCAGCAGCTTGACCGGGGGGGTCTACGAGCAGTACTTC. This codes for CASSLTGGVYEQYF.

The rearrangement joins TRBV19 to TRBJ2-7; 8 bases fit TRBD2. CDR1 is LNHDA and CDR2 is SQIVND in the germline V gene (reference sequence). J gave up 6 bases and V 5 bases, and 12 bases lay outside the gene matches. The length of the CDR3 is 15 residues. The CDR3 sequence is CASSLRAGVESEQYF. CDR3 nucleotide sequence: TGTGCCAGTAGTCTCAGAGCGGGAGTGGAGAGCGAGCAGTACTTC. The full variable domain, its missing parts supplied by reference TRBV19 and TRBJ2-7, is DGGITQSPKYLFRKEGQNVTLSCEQNLNHDAMYWYRQDPGQGLRLIYYSQIVNDFQKGDIAEGYSVSREKKESFPLTVTSAQKNPTAFYLCASSLRAGVESEQYFGPGTRLTVT.

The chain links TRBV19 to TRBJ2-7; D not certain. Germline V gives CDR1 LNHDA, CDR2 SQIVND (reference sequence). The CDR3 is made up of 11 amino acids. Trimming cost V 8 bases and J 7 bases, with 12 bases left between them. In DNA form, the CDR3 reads TGTGCCAGTTCTGCGACTCTTGAGCAGTACTTC. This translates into CASSATLEQYF.